This TCR beta chain was profiled in a study of shared clonotypes between healthy human individuals (dated by TCRdb to the early 2020s). The study in broad terms: The cohort comprised two women and a few men aged 18 to 49 years. Per donor, leukapheresis produced somewhere between about 0.85 and 9.5 billion PBMCs. To increase sequencing depth and limit assay-specific biases, different laboratories used diverse techniques to prepare libraries and sequence TCR repertoires. For each donor, CD4 naive and CD4 memory were each given three plates, CD8 naive was given two plates, and CD8 memory was given one plate. To estimate repertoire size and how much clonotype sharing occurs between individuals, the study deeply sequenced the blood TCR repertoires of about five healthy adults.

This clone was found once. Its target antigen remains unknown. Per-nucleotide qualities are absent, and no much larger clonotype sits a single base away. Using the deep immunoSEQ assay, multiplex PCR amplified TCR CDR3 regions from genomic DNA. Genomic DNA extracted from each cell subset was distributed evenly over all wells of several immunoSEQ 96-well plates, and each plate served as one replicate. For sorted subsets, around 0.2 ug of genomic DNA, equivalent to around 31,000 T cell genomes, went into each replicate PCR. Purified libraries were measured with a Qubit 3.0 fluorometer, size-checked on a Bioanalyzer 2100, and measured again with the KAPA Library Quantification kit. Every immunoSEQ 96-well plate was sequenced on a dedicated single-read 150-cycle Illumina NextSeq 550 flow cell. Per the authors' processing: Because only junctional sequences without quality scores were contained in the immunoSEQ output, filtering matching that applied to full-length reads could not be performed. Sequences were annotated with PyIR, a Python wrapper for IgBLAST v1.9, using IMGT germline references to assign V/J genes and CDR3. Reads were filtered out if the reads had weak V/J assignments (E-value above 1e-6), no CDR3, stop codons, out-of-frame junctions, or ambiguous translated residues. A V3J clonotype was defined by an identical inferred V gene, J gene, and CDR3 amino acid sequence. To compute the percentage overlap between repertoires, the number of shared unique clonotypes was divided by the size of the smaller repertoire. Richness of each repertoire was evaluated using RTK rarefaction, the Chao1 estimator, and Recon v2.1 estimates of unobserved clonotypes. Generation probabilities for all TCRbeta clonotypes obtained by the gDNA method from a handful of donors were computed using OLGA. TCRdb obtained this table from immuneACCESS and retained in-frame rearrangements with V and J assigned. These tables miss some clones; where compared with another copy, unresolved V genes account for less than half of the shortfall, and the remainder is unexplained. That table supplies the V and J calls and clone size; D and trimming were determined from the DNA. For this sample the table gives about 960,000 clones, of which more than 75% were detected only once. The ten most abundant clones make up roughly 1.5% of the sample.

Findings and caveats that apply to the study as a whole: Even with the large sequencing depth, rarefaction of the sorted-subset datasets indicated that sequencing was incomplete. When four donors were compared, the shared fraction of clonotypes was around 5.1% for naive CD4, 3.5% to 4% for naive CD8, roughly 2.5% for memory CD4, and less than 0.5% for memory CD8. Larger estimated clonotype richness was generally found for naive subsets than for memory subsets. Clonotypes shared by all four sorted-subset donors showed higher generation probabilities than non-shared clonotypes. Based on pairwise subsampling, the degree of clonotype sharing among donors was expected to be affected by sequencing depth. Sampling was restricted to blood, and TCR repertoires in tissue are likely to differ from TCR repertoires in blood. Because the study included only a small number of donors, the genetic and exposure-history diversity represented was limited.

The donors were healthy, HIV-negative adults who had no recently reported acute infections or vaccinations. Every donor was a Caucasian adult residing in Nashville, Tennessee, USA. CD4+ T cells were enriched by magnetic negative selection; naive cells were then positively selected on CD45RA, and the negative fraction formed the memory subset. Blood was collected by leukapheresis, and PBMCs were isolated by Ficoll-Histopaque density gradient centrifugation and then cryopreserved in liquid nitrogen vapor phase. Analytical flow cytometry was used to check the purity and quantity of each magnetically sorted T cell population. Genomic DNA was isolated from each sorted fraction and quantified by UV absorbance on a Nanodrop 2000c. The V end gives up 4 bases and the J end 8 bases, leaving 10 bases in the junction not matched to a gene. CDR1 and CDR2 (LNHNV, YYDKDF) derive from the germline V gene (reference sequence). The CDR3, from cysteine to phenylalanine, totals 16 residues. The only DNA kept is the CDR3, 48 bases in frame from the first base.

Material for sequencing was memory CD4+ T cells sorted from blood. Per the publication, the cell subset or site label means: CD45RA-negative fraction. Here the chain combines TRBV15 and TRBJ1-6; TRBD1 agrees with 8 junctional bases. The clonotype comes from a man between 18 and 35 years old in good health. The DNA is as follows: TGTGCCACCAGCACAGGAGGGACAGGAACGGATTCACCCCTCCACTTT. It translates to CATSTGGTGTDSPLHF.